The 4 T cell receptor beta chains reported below all come from one sample, sequenced in a study of CD8+ T cells in alopecia areata. The sequencing template was cDNA reverse transcribed from extracted RNA. This table comes from immunoSEQ multiplex PCR, and its TCRdb copy is limited to in-frame clones, with some not included. The sample carries tens of thousands of clones, around 46% recorded once. Treatment of the sample: oral pan-JAK inhibitor, 5-10 mg twice daily. This specimen consisted of CD8+ T cells sorted from blood, obtained at approximately week 36, from a patient treated with tofacitinib. All receptors derive from a human donor with alopecia areata.

V gene TRBV29-1 combines with J gene TRBJ1-2, with a tentative D call TRBD1 (6 bases). The V end lost 7 bases, the J end lost 7 bases, and 16 bases lay between the germline ends. This CDR3 has 12 amino acids. Germline assignment: CDR1 SQVTM and CDR2 ANQGSEA. The CDR3 region has the DNA TGCAGCGCCCCGACGGGGGCGCGTGGCTACACCTTC. Its protein product is CSAPTGARGYTF.

This chain joins TRBV19 and TRBJ1-5, with 10 bases fitting TRBD1. The germline gives CDR1 LNHDA, CDR2 SQIVND (reference sequence). The CDR3 runs to 18 residues. The V gene end was trimmed by 4 bases and the J gene end by 7 bases; junction bases not matched to a gene: 16. This CDR3 reads CASSNSHMDRGFRQPQHF. The CDR3 DNA reads TGTGCCAGTAGTAACAGTCACATGGACAGGGGGTTTAGACAGCCCCAGCATTTT.

This chain uses TRBV7-9 with TRBJ1-1; TRBD1 might be the D (5 bases). CDR1 SEHNR and CDR2 FQNEAQ come from the germline V gene (reference sequence). The CDR3 length is 17 residues. V gave up 5 bases and J gave up 2 bases, with 21 bases separating them. The CDR3: CASSLIRPGQENTEAFF. In DNA, the CDR3 is TGTGCCAGCAGCCTTATACGACCCGGACAAGAAAACACTGAAGCTTTCTTT.

This sequence joins TRBV7-9 and TRBJ2-7; 11 bases agree with TRBD2. This CDR3 has 16 residues. CDR1 and CDR2 from the germline V gene are SEHNR and FQNEAQ (reference sequence). J was trimmed by 3 bases and V by 3 bases; bases with no gene match: 7. Here the CDR3 reads CASSFTGLAESYEQYF. The DNA for the CDR3 is TGTGCCAGCAGCTTTACGGGACTAGCGGAAAGCTACGAGCAGTACTTC.